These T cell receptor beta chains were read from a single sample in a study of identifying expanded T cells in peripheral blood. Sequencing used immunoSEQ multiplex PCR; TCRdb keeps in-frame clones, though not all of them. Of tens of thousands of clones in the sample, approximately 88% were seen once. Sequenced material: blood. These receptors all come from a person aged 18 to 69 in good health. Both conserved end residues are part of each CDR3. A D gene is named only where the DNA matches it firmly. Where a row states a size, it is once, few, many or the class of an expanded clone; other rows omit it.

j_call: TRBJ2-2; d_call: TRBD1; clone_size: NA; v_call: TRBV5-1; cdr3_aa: CASSSGQGTAAGELFF; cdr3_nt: TGCGCCAGCAGCTCCGGACAGGGGACGGCAGCCGGGGAGCTGTTTTTT
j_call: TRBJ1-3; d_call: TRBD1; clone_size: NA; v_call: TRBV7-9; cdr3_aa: CASSPGTGFVSGNTIYF; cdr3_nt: TGTGCCAGCAGCCCGGGGACAGGTTTTGTCTCTGGAAACACCATATATTTT
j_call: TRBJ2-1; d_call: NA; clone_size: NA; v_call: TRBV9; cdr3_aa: CASSATKSSRGYNEQFF; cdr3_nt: TGTGCCAGCAGCGCCACTAAGTCCAGTAGGGGATACAATGAGCAGTTCTTC
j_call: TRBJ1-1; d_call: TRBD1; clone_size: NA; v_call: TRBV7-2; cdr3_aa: CASSSARLPGGTEAFF; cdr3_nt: TGTGCCAGCAGCTCTGCGCGCCTCCCAGGGGGCACTGAAGCTTTCTTT
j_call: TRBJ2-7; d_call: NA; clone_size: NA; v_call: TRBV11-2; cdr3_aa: CASSPEGQYYEQYF; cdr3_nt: TGTGCCAGCAGCCCAGAGGGTCAGTATTACGAGCAGTACTTC
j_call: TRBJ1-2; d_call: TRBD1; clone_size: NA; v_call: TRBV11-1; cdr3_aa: CASSRQGASYTF; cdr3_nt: TGTGCCAGCAGCCGACAGGGGGCCAGCTACACCTTC
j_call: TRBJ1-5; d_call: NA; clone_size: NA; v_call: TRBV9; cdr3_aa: CASSAGSNQPQHF; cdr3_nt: TGTGCCAGCAGCGCAGGGAGCAATCAGCCCCAGCATTTT
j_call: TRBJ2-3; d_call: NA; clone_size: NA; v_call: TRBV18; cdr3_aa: CASSPWFVGGTDTQYF; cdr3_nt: TGTGCCAGCTCACCATGGTTCGTCGGGGGCACAGATACGCAGTATTTT
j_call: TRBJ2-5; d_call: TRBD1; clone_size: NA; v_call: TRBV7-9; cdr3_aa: CASRSQGFAETQYF; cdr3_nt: TGTGCCAGCAGATCACAGGGGTTTGCAGAGACCCAGTACTTC
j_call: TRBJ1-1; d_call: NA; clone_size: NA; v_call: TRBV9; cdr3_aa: CASSKGGEAFF; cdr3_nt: TGTGCCAGCAGTAAGGGGGGAGAAGCTTTCTTT
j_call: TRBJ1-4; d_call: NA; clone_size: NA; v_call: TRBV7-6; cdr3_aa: CASSRTNEKLFF; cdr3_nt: TGTGCCAGCAGCCGGACGAATGAAAAACTGTTTTTT
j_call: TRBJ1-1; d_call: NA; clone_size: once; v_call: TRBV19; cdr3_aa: CASSEGRDTEAFF; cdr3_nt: TGTGCCAGTAGTGAGGGGAGGGACACTGAAGCTTTCTTT
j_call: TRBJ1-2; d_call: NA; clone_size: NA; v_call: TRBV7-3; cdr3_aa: CASSSTANYGYTF; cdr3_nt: TGTGCCAGCAGCTCGACAGCTAACTATGGCTACACCTTC
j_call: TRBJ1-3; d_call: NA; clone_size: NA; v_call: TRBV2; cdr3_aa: CASCQGANGNTIYF; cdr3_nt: TGTGCCAGCTGCCAGGGAGCTAATGGAAACACCATATATTTT
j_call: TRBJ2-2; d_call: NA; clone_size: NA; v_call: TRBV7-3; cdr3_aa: CASSLGENTGELFF; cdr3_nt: TGTGCCAGCAGCTTGGGGGAAAACACCGGGGAGCTGTTTTTT
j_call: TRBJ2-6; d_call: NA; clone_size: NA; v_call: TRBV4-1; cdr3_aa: CASSQGLGPSGANVLTF; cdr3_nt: TGCGCCAGCAGCCAAGGACTCGGGCCCTCTGGGGCCAACGTCCTGACTTTC
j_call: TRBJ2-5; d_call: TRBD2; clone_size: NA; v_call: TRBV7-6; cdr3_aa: CASTGGVLAGGQETQYF; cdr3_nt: TGTGCCAGCACCGGGGGGGTATTAGCGGGAGGGCAAGAGACCCAGTACTTC
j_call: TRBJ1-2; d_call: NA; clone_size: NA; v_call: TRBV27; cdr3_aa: CASSLSTGLGYTF; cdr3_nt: TGTGCCAGCAGTTTATCGACGGGGTTAGGCTACACCTTC
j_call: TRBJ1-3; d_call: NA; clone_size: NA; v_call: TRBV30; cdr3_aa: CAWSGGAIPMYF; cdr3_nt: TGTGCCTGGAGTGGTGGAGCAATACCGATGTATTTT
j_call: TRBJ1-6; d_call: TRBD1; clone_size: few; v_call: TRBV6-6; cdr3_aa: CASSPQGAPSPLHF; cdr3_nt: TGTGCCAGCAGCCCCCAGGGGGCCCCTTCACCCCTCCACTTT
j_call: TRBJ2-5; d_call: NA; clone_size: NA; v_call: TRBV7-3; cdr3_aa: CASSLVAGGRETQYF; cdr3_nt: TGTGCCAGCAGCTTAGTGGCCGGGGGTCGGGAGACCCAGTACTTC
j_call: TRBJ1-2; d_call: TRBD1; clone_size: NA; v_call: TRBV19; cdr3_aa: CASRPGQGAGDYGYTF; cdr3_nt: TGTGCCAGTAGGCCGGGACAGGGGGCTGGTGACTATGGCTACACCTTC
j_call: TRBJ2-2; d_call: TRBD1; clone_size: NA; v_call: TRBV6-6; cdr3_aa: CASRTGVGTGELFF; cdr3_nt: TGTGCCAGCAGAACAGGGGTTGGCACCGGGGAGCTGTTTTTT
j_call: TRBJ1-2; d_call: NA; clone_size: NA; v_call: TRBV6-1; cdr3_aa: CATSPGGVGSYYTF; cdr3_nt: TGTGCCACCTCACCCGGAGGCGTCGGATCCTACTACACCTTC
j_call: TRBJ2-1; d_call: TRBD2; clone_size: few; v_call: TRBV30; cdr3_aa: CASLAGGVLEQFF; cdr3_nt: TGTGCCTCCCTAGCGGGAGGGGTCTTGGAGCAGTTCTTC
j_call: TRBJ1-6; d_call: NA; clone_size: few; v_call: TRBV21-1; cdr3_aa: CATAPSRDIREANNSPLHF; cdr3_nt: TGTGCCACCGCCCCTTCGCGGGACATAAGAGAGGCGAATAATTCACCCCTCCACTTT
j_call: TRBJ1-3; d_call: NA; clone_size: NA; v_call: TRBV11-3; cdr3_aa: CASSRDSGNTIYF; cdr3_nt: TGTGCCAGCAGCAGGGATTCTGGAAACACCATATATTTT
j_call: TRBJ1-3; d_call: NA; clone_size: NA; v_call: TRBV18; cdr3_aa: CASSPFSGNTIYF; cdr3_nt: TGTGCCAGCTCACCATTTTCTGGAAACACCATATATTTT
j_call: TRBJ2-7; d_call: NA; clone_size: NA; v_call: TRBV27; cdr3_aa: CASSFDGSYEQYF; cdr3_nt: TGTGCCAGCAGTTTCGACGGATCCTACGAGCAGTACTTC
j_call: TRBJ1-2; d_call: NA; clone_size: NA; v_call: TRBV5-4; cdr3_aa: CASSLGHFNYGYTF; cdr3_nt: TGTGCCAGCAGCTTGGGACACTTTAACTATGGCTACACCTTC
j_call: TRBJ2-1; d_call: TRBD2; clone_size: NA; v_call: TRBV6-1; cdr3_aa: CASNRGGGADNEQFF; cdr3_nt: TGTGCCAGCAACAGGGGCGGGGGGGCCGACAATGAGCAGTTCTTC